Shown below are 8 T cell receptor beta chains from a single sample sequenced in a study of vaccination and CD4 T cells after COVID-19. Oncomine TCR Beta short-read sequencing was applied to DNA from cultured CD4+ T cells. A single record per CDR3 protein comes from TCRdb applying MiXCR to the PCR reads. The sample shows about 20,000 distinct CDR3 sequences, roughly half of them seen only once. Their target antigens are unknown. Noted treatment: approximately nine-day PBMC culture with coronavirus spike peptide pools or control peptides (ViraFEST assay). The material sequenced was CD4+ T cells from blood, cultured in vitro. The receptors come from a human donor who had recovered from COVID-19.

This clonotype has just a few counts. This chain links TRBV20-1 with TRBJ2-7, with TRBD2 matching over 9 bases. The ends lost 6 bases at V and 8 bases at J; junction bases unmatched: 11. The CDR3 length is 13 residues. Germline assignment: CDR1 DFQATT and CDR2 SNEGSKA (reference sequence). The CDR3 loop reads CSAHSGSKGKQYF. The CDR3 DNA reads TGCAGTGCCCATAGCGGGAGTAAAGGGAAGCAGTACTTC.

The chain employs TRBV20-1 and TRBJ1-2; 12 nucleotides agree with TRBD1. Looked up from germline, CDR1 is DFQATT and CDR2 is SNEGSKA (reference sequence). V was pared by 4 bases and J by 2 bases, with 5 bases of the junction left unmatched. CDR3 length equals 15 residues. The CDR3 spells CSAISGTGGNYGYTF. The CDR3 DNA is TGCAGTGCTATTTCAGGGACAGGGGGCAACTATGGCTACACCTTC.

V gene TRBV5-1 combines with J gene TRBJ2-1, with a possible D match to TRBD2 (6 bases). This CDR3 region has 17 residues. Germline CDR1 and CDR2: SGHRS and YFSETQ. With 4 bases removed from V and 0 bases from J, the gap between germline ends came to 17 bases. The CDR3 reads CASSVPSGPSSYNEQFF. The CDR3 nucleotides are TGCGCCAGCAGCGTTCCAAGCGGGCCGAGCTCCTACAATGAGCAGTTCTTC.

The chain carries TRBV12-3 or TRBV12-4 and TRBJ1-1; D is undetermined. V was trimmed by 1 base and J by 0 bases, leaving 0 bases between them. The CDR3 sequence is 12 residues long. This CDR3 reads CASSLVNTEAFF. CDR3 DNA: TGTGCCAGCAGTTTAGTGAACACTGAAGCTTTCTTT.

This clonotype has a handful of counts. V usage is TRBV11-3 and J usage is TRBJ2-3; no definite D call. CDR1 SGHNT and CDR2 YENEEA come from the germline V gene. Trimming cost V 3 bases and J 1 base, with 8 bases left between them. There are 14 residues in the CDR3. The CDR3, as DNA: TGTGCCAGCAGCTTGGCCACAGGCACAGATACGCAGTATTTT. Translating it yields CASSLATGTDTQYF.

The genes are TRBV11-1 and TRBJ1-5, with TRBD1 identical over 11 bases. Germline V gene data show CDR1 as SGHAT and CDR2 as FQDESV (reference sequence). Trimming took 4 bases from V and 5 from J; bases not matched to a gene: 10. CDR3 length: 17 amino acids. CDR3 sequence: CASSCDYWDRGDQPQHF. The CDR3 region has the DNA TGTGCCAGCAGCTGCGATTACTGGGACAGGGGGGATCAGCCCCAGCATTTT.

The V and J genes are TRBV6-2 or TRBV6-3 and TRBJ2-6; D gene uncertain. Trimming took off 2 bases at V and 4 bases at J, with 9 bases between the two ends. The CDR3 spans 15 residues. CDR1 is MNHEY, CDR2 SVGEGT, per germline. The DNA of the CDR3 is TGTGCCAGCAGTTACAGGTATAACGGGGCCAACGTCCTGACTTTC. Amino acid sequence: CASSYRYNGANVLTF.

The gene calls are TRBV20-1 and TRBJ1-1, with unresolved D. Germline values: CDR1 DFQATT, CDR2 SNEGSKA (reference sequence). V lost 0 bases to trimming and J lost 0 bases, with 11 bases between them. This CDR3 has 15 amino acids. CDR3 amino acids: CSARDLEIMNTEAFF. The CDR3 DNA is TGCAGTGCTAGAGATCTCGAGATAATGAACACTGAAGCTTTCTTT.